This T cell receptor (beta chain) was sequenced in a study of cytomegalovirus exposure and HLA in healthy donors. The study's findings and limits: CMV antigen specificity of three CMV-associated chains was confirmed in vitro. Per published reports, the classifier diagnosed cytomegalovirus status with high specificity and sensitivity. Most TCRs appeared rarely, but some public TCRs recurred in many donors.

The donors were in the roughly 130-subject validation cohort, distinct from the roughly 700-subject first cohort. This clone was found once. What it binds is unknown. Clones were read by immunoSEQ multiplex PCR, and TCRdb kept only the in-frame ones, dropping some. There are approximately 300,000 clones in the sample; about 85% occur only once, and over 1% lies in the top ten. In germline, CDR1 is SGDLS, CDR2 YYNGEE. V lost 0 bases and J lost 2, with 11 bases in between. This CDR3 has 15 residues. This TCR was sampled from a woman aged 30 to 39 in good health and CMV-seropositive. The rearrangement links TRBV9 to TRBJ2-5; no clear D. Sequenced input: PBMCs. DNA of the CDR3: TGTGCCAGCAGCGTAGAGGAGACTCGACAAGAGACCCAGTACTTC. This codes for CASSVEETRQETQYF.